This entry is about one T cell receptor beta chain. The record originates from a study of cytomegalovirus exposure and HLA in healthy donors. PCR amplification relied on 60 Vbeta primers (plus 13 Jbeta primers). The protocol was immunoSEQ multiplex PCR, while the TCRdb copy is restricted to in-frame clones and leaves out a portion. The sample holds about 110,000 clones, around 82% seen once. Unmatched junction bases numbered 5, after V lost 3 bases and J lost 2 bases. The CDR3 is 15 residues long. Germline V gives CDR1 KGHSH, CDR2 LQKENI. This TCR came from a man aged 50-60 years in good health and CMV-seronegative. Sequenced material: PBMCs. J is TRBJ2-7 and V is TRBV18, with 9 bases fitting TRBD1. The CDR3 nucleotides read TGTGCCAGCTCACCGGGACAGGGTTCCACCTACGAGCAGTACTTC. Protein product: CASSPGQGSTYEQYF.